This T cell receptor (beta chain) was sequenced for a study of early T cells in non-severe SARS-CoV-2 infection. Study context: Sequenced material consisted of bulk RNA (from unsorted whole blood), and chains were unpaired. Regarding the study as a whole: There was a bias toward anti-spike CD8 responses in VDJdb matching, which missed private and CD4 specificities.

Unique molecular identifiers were affixed to single, distinct cDNA molecules. From the 5' RACE reads, TCRdb called clonotypes with MiXCR, one entry per CDR3 protein. This repertoire shows 100,000 to 130,000 distinct CDR3 sequences, roughly 10% found once; its top ten account for 6.5% to 8%. There are many counts of this clonotype. Antigen specificity is unknown. Trimming at V came to 1 base and at J to 4 bases, leaving 9 bases not matched to a gene. From germline, CDR1 is MNHEY and CDR2 SVGAGI. The CDR3 length is 16 residues. V is TRBV6-5 and J is TRBJ1-1; 7 bases agree with TRBD1. The sequenced material came from whole blood. The sequence was obtained from an adult who was a healthcare worker with PCR-confirmed SARS-CoV-2 infection or an uninfected control (not recorded which). CDR3 protein: CASSYWGRGRVTEAFF. The CDR3 region has the DNA TGTGCCAGCAGTTACTGGGGAAGGGGGCGCGTCACTGAAGCTTTCTTT.